This T cell receptor beta chain was sequenced in a study of T cells after yellow fever vaccination. The table lists this clonotype with a few counts. Between the trimmed V and J ends, which lost 6 bases and 1 base, there was a span of 11 bases. The CDR3 length is 14 residues. Germline lookup yields CDR1 LNHDA and CDR2 SQIVND (reference sequence). TCRdb itself ran the 5' RACE reads through MiXCR, one entry per CDR3 protein. The table has fewer than 650,000 distinct CDR3 sequences, 20% to 25% seen once. This TCR derives from a man younger than 30 who received the YFV17D yellow fever vaccine. Sample: PBMCs, taken 21 days after the first yellow fever vaccination. V usage is TRBV19 and J usage is TRBJ2-3, with no clear D. DNA of the CDR3: TGTGCCAGTAGAGCTGGTTTGGGCACAGATACGCAGTATTTT. Its translation is CASRAGLGTDTQYF.